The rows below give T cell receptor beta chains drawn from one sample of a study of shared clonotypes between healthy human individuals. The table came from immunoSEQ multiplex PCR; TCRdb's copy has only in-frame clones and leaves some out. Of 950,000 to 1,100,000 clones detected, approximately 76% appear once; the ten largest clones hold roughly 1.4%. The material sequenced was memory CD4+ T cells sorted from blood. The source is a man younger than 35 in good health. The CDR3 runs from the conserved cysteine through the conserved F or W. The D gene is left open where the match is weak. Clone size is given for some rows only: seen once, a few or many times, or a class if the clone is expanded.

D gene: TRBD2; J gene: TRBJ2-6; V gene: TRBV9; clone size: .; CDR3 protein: CASSPGGGRRANVLTF; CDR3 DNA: TGTGCCAGCAGCCCTGGGGGGGGACGAAGGGCCAACGTCCTGACTTTC
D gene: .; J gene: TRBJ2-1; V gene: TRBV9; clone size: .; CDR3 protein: CASSVDGGGSNEQFF; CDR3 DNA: TGTGCCAGCAGCGTAGATGGAGGAGGGTCCAATGAGCAGTTCTTC
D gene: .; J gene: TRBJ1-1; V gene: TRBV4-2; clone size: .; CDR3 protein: CASSQEALRGTEAFF; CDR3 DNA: TGTGCCAGCAGCCAAGAGGCCCTCCGGGGCACTGAAGCTTTCTTT
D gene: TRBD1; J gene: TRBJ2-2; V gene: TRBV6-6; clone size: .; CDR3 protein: CASSFLTGGTGELFF; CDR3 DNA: TGTGCCAGCAGTTTCCTGACAGGGGGCACCGGGGAGCTGTTTTTT
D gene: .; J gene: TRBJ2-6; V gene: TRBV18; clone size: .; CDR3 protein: CASSPGKAGANVLTF; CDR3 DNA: TGTGCCAGCTCACCCGGGAAGGCTGGGGCCAACGTCCTGACTTTC
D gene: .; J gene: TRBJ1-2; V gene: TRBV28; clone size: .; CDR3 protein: CASSLTGGYGYTF; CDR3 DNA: TGTGCCAGCAGTCTAACGGGGGGCTATGGCTACACCTTC
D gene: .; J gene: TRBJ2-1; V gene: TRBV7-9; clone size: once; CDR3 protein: CASSLSFGGHNEQFF; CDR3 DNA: TGTGCCAGCAGCTTAAGTTTCGGGGGCCACAATGAGCAGTTCTTC
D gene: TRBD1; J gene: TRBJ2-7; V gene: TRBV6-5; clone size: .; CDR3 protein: CASTPRQGASYEQYF; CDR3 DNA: TGTGCCAGCACTCCTCGACAGGGGGCCTCCTACGAGCAGTACTTC
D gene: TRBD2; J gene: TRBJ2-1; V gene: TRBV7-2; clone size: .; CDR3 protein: CASSSLTSGRNEQFF; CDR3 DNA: TGTGCCAGCAGCTCTTTGACTAGCGGGAGAAATGAGCAGTTCTTC
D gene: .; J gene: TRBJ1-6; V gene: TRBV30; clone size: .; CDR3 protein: CAWGEQGVTSPLHF; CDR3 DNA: TGTGCCTGGGGGGAACAAGGAGTTACTTCACCCCTCCACTTT
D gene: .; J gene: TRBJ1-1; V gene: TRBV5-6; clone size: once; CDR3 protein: CASSLNRGSFMNTEAFF; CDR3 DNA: TGTGCCAGCAGCCTCAATAGAGGTTCCTTCATGAACACTGAAGCTTTCTTT
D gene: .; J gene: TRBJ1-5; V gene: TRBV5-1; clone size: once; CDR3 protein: CASSPRDLTRQPQHF; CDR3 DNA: TGCGCCAGCAGCCCACGGGACCTTACCCGCCAGCCCCAGCATTTT
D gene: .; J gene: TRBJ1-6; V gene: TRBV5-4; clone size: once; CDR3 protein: CASSLAPPSSYNSPLHF; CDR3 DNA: TGTGCCAGCAGCCTCGCCCCACCGAGCTCCTATAATTCACCCCTCCACTTT
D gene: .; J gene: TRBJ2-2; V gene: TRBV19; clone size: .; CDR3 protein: CASSTGWPGELFF; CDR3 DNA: TGTGCCAGTAGTACAGGGTGGCCCGGGGAGCTGTTTTTT
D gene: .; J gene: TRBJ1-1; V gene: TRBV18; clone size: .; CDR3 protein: CASSPQFAEAFF; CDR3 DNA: TGTGCCAGCTCACCACAGTTCGCTGAAGCTTTCTTT
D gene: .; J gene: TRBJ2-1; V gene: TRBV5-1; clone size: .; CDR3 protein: CASSPGQTAGNEQFF; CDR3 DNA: TGCGCCAGCAGCCCAGGACAAACCGCTGGGAATGAGCAGTTCTTC
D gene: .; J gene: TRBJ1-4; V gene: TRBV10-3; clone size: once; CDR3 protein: CAIRGDLLNEKLFF; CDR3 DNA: TGTGCCATCAGAGGGGACCTCCTCAATGAAAAACTGTTTTTT
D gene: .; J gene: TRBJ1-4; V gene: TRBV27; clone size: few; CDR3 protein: CAPTGPSTNEKLFF; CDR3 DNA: TGTGCCCCCACCGGCCCCTCAACTAATGAAAAACTGTTTTTT
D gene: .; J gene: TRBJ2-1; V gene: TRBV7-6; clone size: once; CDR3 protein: CASSLGYQRSGHNEQFF; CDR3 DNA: TGTGCCAGCAGCTTGGGGTATCAGAGGTCGGGCCACAATGAGCAGTTCTTC
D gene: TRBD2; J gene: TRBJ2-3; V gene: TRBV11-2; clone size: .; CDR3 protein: CASSLSLAGGPGDTQYF; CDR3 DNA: TGTGCCAGCAGCTTATCCCTAGCGGGGGGGCCGGGAGATACGCAGTATTTT
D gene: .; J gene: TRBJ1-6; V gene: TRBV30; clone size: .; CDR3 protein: CAWGSRGLDNSPLHF; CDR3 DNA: TGTGCCTGGGGGTCGCGGGGGTTGGATAATTCACCCCTCCACTTT
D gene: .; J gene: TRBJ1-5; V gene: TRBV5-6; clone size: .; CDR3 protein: CASSLTGTAKGPQHF; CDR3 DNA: TGTGCCAGCAGCTTAACCGGGACGGCGAAAGGGCCCCAGCATTTT
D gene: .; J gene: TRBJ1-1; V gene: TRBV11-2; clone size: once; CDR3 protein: CASSSSRANTEAFF; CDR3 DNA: TGTGCCAGCAGCTCATCTAGAGCGAACACTGAAGCTTTCTTT
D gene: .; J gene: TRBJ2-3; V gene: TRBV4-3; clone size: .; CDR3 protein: CASSQDSGFTDTQYF; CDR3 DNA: TGCGCCAGCAGCCAAGATTCGGGCTTCACAGATACGCAGTATTTT
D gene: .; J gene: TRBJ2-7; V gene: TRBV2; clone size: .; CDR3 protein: CASSVEQEAYEQYF; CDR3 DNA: TGTGCCAGCAGTGTGGAGCAGGAGGCCTACGAGCAGTACTTC
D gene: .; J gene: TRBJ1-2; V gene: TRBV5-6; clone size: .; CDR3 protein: CASSLGQVGYTF; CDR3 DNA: TGTGCCAGCAGCTTGGGACAGGTTGGCTACACCTTC
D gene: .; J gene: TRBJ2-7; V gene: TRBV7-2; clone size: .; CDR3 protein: CASSFGSEQYF; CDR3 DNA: TGTGCCAGCAGCTTTGGATCCGAGCAGTACTTC
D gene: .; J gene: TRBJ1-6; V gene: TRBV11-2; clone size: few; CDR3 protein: CASRAAGVNSPLHF; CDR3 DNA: TGTGCCAGCCGGGCCGCAGGGGTAAATTCACCCCTCCACTTT
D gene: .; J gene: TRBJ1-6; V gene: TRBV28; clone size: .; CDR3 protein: CASKEGGNAYNSPLHF; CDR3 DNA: TGTGCCAGCAAGGAGGGAGGGAACGCCTATAATTCACCCCTCCACTTT
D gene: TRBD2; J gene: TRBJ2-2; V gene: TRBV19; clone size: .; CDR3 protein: CASSLPGLAGGGELFF; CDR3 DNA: TGTGCCAGTAGCTTGCCGGGACTAGCGGGAGGAGGGGAGCTGTTTTTT
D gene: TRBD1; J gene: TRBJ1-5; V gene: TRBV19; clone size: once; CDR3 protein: CASSMGQGANQPQHF; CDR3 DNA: TGTGCCAGTAGTATGGGACAGGGGGCAAATCAGCCCCAGCATTTT
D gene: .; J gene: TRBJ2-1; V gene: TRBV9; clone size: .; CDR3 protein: CASSPGPGFSSNEQFF; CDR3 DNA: TGTGCCAGCAGCCCGGGACCAGGGTTTTCCTCTAATGAGCAGTTCTTC
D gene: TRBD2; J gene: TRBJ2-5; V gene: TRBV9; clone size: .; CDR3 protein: CASSPRRLAGAETQYF; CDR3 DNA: TGTGCCAGCAGCCCCCGCCGTCTAGCGGGAGCAGAGACCCAGTACTTC
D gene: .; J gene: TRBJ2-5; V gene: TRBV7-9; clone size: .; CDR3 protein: CASSSPGRKETQYF; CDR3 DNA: TGTGCCAGCAGCTCCCCGGGACGGAAAGAGACCCAGTACTTC
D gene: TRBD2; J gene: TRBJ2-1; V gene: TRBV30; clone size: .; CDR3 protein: CAWNRMGGRGNEQFF; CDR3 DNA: TGTGCCTGGAATAGAATGGGCGGGAGGGGTAATGAGCAGTTCTTC
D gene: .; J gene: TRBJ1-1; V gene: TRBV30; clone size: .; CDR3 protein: CAWRRAGMNTEAFF; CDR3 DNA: TGTGCCTGGAGGAGGGCAGGTATGAACACTGAAGCTTTCTTT
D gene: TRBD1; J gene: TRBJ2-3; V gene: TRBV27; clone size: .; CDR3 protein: CASSLTGRDTQYF; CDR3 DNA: TGTGCCAGCAGTTTGACAGGGCGAGACACGCAGTATTTT
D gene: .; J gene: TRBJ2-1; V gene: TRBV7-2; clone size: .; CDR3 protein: CASSQFQFSYNEQFF; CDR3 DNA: TGTGCCAGCAGTCAATTTCAATTCTCCTACAATGAGCAGTTCTTC
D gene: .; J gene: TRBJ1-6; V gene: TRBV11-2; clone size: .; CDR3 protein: CASSNRTRGSPLHF; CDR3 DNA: TGTGCCAGCAGCAACCGGACCCGAGGTTCACCCCTCCACTTT
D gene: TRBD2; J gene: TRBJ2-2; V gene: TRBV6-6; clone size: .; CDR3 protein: CASKKRGRDTGELFF; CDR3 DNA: TGTGCCAGCAAAAAGCGGGGGCGGGACACCGGGGAGCTGTTTTTT
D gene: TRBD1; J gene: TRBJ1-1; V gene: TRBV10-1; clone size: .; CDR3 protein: CASSALGTGGEAFF; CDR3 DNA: TGCGCCAGCAGTGCCCTAGGGACAGGGGGTGAAGCTTTCTTT
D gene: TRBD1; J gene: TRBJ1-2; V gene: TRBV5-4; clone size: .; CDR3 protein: CASSRSTGPGYGYTF; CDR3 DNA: TGTGCCAGCAGCCGTTCGACAGGGCCGGGCTATGGCTACACCTTC
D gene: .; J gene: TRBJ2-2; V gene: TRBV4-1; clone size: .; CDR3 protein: CASSQAIILGTGELFF; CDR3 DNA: TGCGCCAGCAGCCAAGCCATCATTTTGGGGACCGGGGAGCTGTTTTTT
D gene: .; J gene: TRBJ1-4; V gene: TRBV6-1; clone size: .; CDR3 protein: CASSEGRFGGGEKLFF; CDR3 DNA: TGTGCCAGCAGTGAAGGTCGTTTCGGGGGAGGCGAAAAACTGTTTTTT
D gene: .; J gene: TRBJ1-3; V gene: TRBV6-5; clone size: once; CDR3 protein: CASSYSRAGGNTIYF; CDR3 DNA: TGTGCCAGCAGTTACTCCAGGGCAGGGGGAAACACCATATATTTT
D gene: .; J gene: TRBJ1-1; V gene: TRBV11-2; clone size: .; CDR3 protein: CASSSQTLEAFF; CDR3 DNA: TGTGCCAGCAGCTCGCAGACACTTGAAGCTTTCTTT
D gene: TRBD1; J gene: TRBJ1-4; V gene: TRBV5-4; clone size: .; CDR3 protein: CASSLAGGEKLFF; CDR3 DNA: TGTGCCAGCAGCTTGGCAGGGGGAGAAAAACTGTTTTTT
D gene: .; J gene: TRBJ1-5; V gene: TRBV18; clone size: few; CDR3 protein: CASSPRPDNQPQHF; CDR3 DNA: TGTGCCAGCTCACCACGTCCCGACAATCAGCCCCAGCATTTT